The 9 T cell receptor beta chains listed next were all sequenced from one sample in a study of Graves' ophthalmopathy and Graves' hyperthyroidism. The study amplified TCR beta CDR3 regions using RNA transcripts. HTBI-primed RT-PCR formed the first round, and a multiplex PCR formed the second. Each CDR3 protein gets one entry after TCRdb re-called the multiplex PCR reads with MiXCR. The sample has 500,000 to 700,000 distinct CDR3 sequences; approximately 37% are singletons. The specimen was peripheral blood or thyroid tissue (not recorded which). These receptors were collected from an adult man with Graves' hyperthyroidism.

Remarks on this clonotype: Sequence at one end of the junction differs from germline and may be a read error. The chain joins TRBV2 to TRBJ1-2; D is unresolved. This CDR3 is 16 amino acids long. The germline V gene encodes CDR1 SNHLY and CDR2 FYNNEI. The CDR3 sequence is CAISGRPRHPANGYTF. The CDR3 DNA sequence: TGTGCCATCAGTGGTCGACCGCGGCACCCGGCTAATGGCTACACCTTC.

The J gene is TRBJ2-7, the V gene TRBV29-1; D might be TRBD1 (6 bases). The CDR3 loop spans 12 amino acids. V was clipped by 6 bases and J by 6 bases, with 15 bases between them. From germline, CDR1 is SQVTM and CDR2 ANQGSEA. CDR3 in amino acids: CSVNQGTREQYF. For the CDR3, the DNA is TGCAGCGTAAATCAGGGGACGCGCGAGCAGTACTTC.

The chain couples TRBV12-3 or TRBV12-4 to TRBJ1-4; a weak D match, TRBD1 (6 bases). The CDR3 sequence is 15 residues long. V was shortened by 5 bases and J by 5 bases, with 15 bases between the two germline ends. This CDR3 reads CASSATGTRNEKLFF. The DNA for the CDR3 is TGTGCCAGCAGTGCAACAGGGACACGGAATGAAAAACTGTTTTTT.

This sequence joins TRBV10-3 and TRBJ1-1; D remains ambiguous. Germline V lookup: CDR1 ENHRY, CDR2 SYGVKD. Trimming took 0 bases from V and 5 from J, leaving 13 bases between them. This CDR3 contains 15 residues. The CDR3: CAISESGTPGTEAFF. CDR3 coding DNA: TGTGCCATCAGTGAGTCGGGCACCCCGGGAACTGAAGCTTTCTTT.

This clonotype showed up many times. The V gene is TRBV9, the J gene TRBJ1-3; TRBD1 aligns across 7 bases. V lost 9 bases and J lost 2; bases outside the gene matches: 5. Germline lookup yields CDR1 SGDLS and CDR2 YYNGEE. The CDR3 has 13 amino acids. CDR3 coding DNA: TGTGCCACCTCGACAGGGCCTGGAAACACCATATATTTT. Its translation is CATSTGPGNTIYF.

The chain couples TRBV7-9 to TRBJ1-2; D is undetermined. The CDR3 has 14 residues. Germline V gene data show CDR1 as SEHNR and CDR2 as FQNEAQ (reference sequence). V shed 2 bases and J shed 1 base, with 8 bases lying between them. The DNA of the CDR3 is TGTGCCAGCAGCTTAACAGTTTTTAACTATGGCTACACCTTC. Its protein is CASSLTVFNYGYTF. Drawing the rest from reference TRBV7-9 and TRBJ1-2, the complete variable domain is DTGVSQNPRHKITKRGQNVTFRCDPISEHNRLYWYRQTLGQGPEFLTYFQNEAQLEKSRLLSDRFSAERPKGSFSTLEIQRTEQGDSAMYLCASSLTVFNYGYTFGSGTRLTVV.

This clonotype was seen a handful of times. The chain links TRBV5-1 to TRBJ1-1; D unresolved. The V end lost 0 bases, the J end lost 1 base, and 10 bases lay between the germline ends. CDR3 length: 15 amino acids. Germline V gives CDR1 SGHRS, CDR2 YFSETQ. The CDR3 is CASSLEGRENTEAFF. The CDR3 DNA reads as TGCGCCAGCAGCTTGGAGGGCAGAGAGAACACTGAAGCTTTCTTT.

This chain's CDR3 is CASSVGWAGSYEQYF. CDR3 nucleotides: TGTGCCAGCAGCGTAGGGTGGGCGGGTTCCTACGAGCAGTACTTC. This chain links TRBV9 with TRBJ2-7; D may be TRBD2 (5 bases). V was pared by 0 bases and J by 1 base, with 11 bases between. The CDR3 runs to 15 residues. CDR1 is SGDLS, CDR2 YYNGEE, per germline.

This chain joins TRBV12-3 or TRBV12-4 and TRBJ1-5; 10 nucleotides agree with TRBD1. With 7 bases clipped from V and 8 bases from J, the junction kept 20 bases outside the gene matches. This CDR3 region has 18 residues. CDR3 bases: TGTGCCAGCACCGAAACTAGCGGGGGGGACAGGGGCGTTGAGCCCCAGCATTTT. Translated: CASTETSGGDRGVEPQHF.